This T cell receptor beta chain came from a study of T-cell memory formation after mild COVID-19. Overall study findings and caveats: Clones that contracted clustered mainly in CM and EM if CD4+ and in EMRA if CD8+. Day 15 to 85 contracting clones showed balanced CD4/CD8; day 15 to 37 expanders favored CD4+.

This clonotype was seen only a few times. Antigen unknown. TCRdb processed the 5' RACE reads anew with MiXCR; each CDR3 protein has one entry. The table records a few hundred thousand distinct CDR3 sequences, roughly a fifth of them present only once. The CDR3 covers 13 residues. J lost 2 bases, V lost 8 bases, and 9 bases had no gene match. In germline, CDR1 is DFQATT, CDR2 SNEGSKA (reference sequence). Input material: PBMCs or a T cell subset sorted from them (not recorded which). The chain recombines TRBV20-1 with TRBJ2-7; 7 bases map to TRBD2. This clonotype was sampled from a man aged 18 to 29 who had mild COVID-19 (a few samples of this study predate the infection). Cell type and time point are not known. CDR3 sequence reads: CSTLAGATYEQYF. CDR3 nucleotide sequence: TGCAGTACCTTAGCGGGTGCAACCTACGAGCAGTACTTC.